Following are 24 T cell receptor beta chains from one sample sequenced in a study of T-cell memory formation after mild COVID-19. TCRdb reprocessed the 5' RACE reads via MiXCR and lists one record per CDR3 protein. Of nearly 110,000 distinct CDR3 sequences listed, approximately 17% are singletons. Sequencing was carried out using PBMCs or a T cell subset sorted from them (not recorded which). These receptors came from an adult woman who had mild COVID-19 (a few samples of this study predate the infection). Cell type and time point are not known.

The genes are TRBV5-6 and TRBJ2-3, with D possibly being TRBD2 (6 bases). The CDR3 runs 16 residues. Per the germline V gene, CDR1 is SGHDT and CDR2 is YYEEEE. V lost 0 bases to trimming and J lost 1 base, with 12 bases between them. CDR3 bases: TGTGCCAGCAGCTTGGGGCCGGGAGTCCGCACAGATACGCAGTATTTT. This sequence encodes CASSLGPGVRTDTQYF.

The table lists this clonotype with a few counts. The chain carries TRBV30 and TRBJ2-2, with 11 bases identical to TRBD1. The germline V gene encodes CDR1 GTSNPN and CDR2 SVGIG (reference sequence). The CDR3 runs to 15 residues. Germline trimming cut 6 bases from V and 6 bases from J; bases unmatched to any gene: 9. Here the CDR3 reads CACLGTGGFAGELFF. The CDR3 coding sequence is TGTGCCTGCCTTGGGACAGGGGGATTCGCCGGGGAGCTGTTTTTT.

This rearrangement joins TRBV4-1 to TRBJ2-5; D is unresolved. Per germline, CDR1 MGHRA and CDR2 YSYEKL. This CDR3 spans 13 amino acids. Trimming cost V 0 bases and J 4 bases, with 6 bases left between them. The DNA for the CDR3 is TGCGCCAGCAGCCAAGAAGCAACAGAGACCCAGTACTTC. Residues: CASSQEATETQYF.

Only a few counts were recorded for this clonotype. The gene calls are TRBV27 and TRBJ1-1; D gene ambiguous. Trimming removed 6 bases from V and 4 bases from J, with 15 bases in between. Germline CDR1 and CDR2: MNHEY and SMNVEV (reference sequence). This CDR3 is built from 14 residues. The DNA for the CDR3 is TGTGCCAGCAGCCTGAGCTGGGTGGGCACTGAAGCTTTCTTT. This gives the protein CASSLSWVGTEAFF.

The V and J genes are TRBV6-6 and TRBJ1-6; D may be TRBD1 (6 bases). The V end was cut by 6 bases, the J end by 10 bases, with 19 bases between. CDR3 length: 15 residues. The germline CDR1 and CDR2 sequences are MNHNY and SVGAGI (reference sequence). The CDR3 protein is CASSLPGGQESPLHF. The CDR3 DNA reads TGTGCCAGCAGCCTCCCGGGGGGGCAGGAATCACCCCTCCACTTT.

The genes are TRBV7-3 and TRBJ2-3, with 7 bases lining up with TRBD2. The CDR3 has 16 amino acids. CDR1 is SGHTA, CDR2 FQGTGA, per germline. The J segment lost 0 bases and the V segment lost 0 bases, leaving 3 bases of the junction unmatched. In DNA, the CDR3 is TGTGCCAGCAGCTTAACCCCTAGCGGAAGCACAGATACGCAGTATTTT. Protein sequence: CASSLTPSGSTDTQYF.

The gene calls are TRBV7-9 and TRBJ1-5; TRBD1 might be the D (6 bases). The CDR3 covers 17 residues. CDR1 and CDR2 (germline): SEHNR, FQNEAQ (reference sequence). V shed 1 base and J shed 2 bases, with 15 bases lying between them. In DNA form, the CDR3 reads TGTGCCAGCAGCTTAGAGCAGGGGCTAGGCGGCAATCAGCCCCAGCATTTT. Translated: CASSLEQGLGGNQPQHF.

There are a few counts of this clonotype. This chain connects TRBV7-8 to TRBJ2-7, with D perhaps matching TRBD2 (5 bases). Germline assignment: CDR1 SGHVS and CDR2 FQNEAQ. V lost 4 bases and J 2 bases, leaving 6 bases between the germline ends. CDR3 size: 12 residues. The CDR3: CASSWGAYEQYF. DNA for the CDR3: TGTGCCAGCAGCTGGGGAGCCTACGAGCAGTACTTC.

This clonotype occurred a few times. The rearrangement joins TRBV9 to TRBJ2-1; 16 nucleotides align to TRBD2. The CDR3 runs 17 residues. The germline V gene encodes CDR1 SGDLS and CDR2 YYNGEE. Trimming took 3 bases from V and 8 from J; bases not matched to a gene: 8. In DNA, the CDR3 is TGTGCCAGCAGCGCCGGGACTAGCGGGGGGGCCAGGGATGAGCAGTTCTTC. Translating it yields CASSAGTSGGARDEQFF.

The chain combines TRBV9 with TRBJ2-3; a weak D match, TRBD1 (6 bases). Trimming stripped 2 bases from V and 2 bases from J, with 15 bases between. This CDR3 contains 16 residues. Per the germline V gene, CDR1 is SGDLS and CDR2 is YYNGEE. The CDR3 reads CASSVRGLMFTDTQYF. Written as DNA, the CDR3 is TGTGCCAGCAGCGTCAGGGGATTAATGTTCACAGATACGCAGTATTTT.

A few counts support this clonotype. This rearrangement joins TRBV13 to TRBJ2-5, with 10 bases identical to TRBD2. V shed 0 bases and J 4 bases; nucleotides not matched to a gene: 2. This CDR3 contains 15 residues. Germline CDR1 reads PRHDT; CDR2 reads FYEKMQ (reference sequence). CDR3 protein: CASSLGRTSGETQYF. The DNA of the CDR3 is TGTGCCAGCAGCTTAGGCCGGACTAGCGGAGAGACCCAGTACTTC.

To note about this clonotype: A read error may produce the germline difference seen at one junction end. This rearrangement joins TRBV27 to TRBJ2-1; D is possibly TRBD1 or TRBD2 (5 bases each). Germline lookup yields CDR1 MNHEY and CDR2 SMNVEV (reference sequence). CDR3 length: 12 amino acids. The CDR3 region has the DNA TGTGCCAGCAGTGTATCAAGGGGAGTGCAGTTCTTC. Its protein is CASSVSRGVQFF.

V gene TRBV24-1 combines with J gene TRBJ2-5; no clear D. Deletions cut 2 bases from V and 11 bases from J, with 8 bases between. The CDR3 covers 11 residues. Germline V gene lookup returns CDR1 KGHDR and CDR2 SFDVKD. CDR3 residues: CATSDSPGQYF. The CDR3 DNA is TGTGCCACCAGTGATTCGCCGGGTCAGTACTTC.

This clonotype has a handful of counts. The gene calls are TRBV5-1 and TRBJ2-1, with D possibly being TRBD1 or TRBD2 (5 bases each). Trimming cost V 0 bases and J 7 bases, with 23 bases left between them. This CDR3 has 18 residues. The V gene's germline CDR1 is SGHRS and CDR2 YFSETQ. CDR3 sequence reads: CASSLAVLLGERENEQFF. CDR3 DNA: TGCGCCAGCAGCTTGGCCGTCCTATTGGGGGAGAGGGAAAATGAGCAGTTCTTC.

CDR3 protein: CATSDLPAGGPEETQYF. CDR3 DNA: TGTGCCACCAGTGATTTGCCAGCGGGAGGGCCTGAGGAGACCCAGTACTTC. This chain joins TRBV24-1 and TRBJ2-5; 10 positions match TRBD2. This CDR3 spans 17 amino acids. CDR1 is KGHDR and CDR2 is SFDVKD in the germline V gene. After removal of 0 bases from V and 5 bases from J, the junction contained 8 bases not matched to a gene.

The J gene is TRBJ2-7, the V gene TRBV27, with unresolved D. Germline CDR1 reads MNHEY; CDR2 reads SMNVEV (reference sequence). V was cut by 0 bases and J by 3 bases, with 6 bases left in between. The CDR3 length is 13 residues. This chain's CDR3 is CASSLSPRYEQYF. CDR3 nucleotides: TGTGCCAGCAGTTTATCGCCACGCTACGAGCAGTACTTC.

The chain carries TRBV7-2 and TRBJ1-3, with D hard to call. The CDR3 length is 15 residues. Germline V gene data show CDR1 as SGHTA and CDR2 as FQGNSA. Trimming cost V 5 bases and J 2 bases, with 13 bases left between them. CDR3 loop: CASSEWGNTGNTIYF. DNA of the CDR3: TGTGCCAGCAGCGAATGGGGAAATACTGGAAACACCATATATTTT.

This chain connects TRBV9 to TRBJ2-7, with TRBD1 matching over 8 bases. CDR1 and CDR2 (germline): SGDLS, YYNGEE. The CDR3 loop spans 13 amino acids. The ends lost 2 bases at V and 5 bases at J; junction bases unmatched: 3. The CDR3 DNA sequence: TGTGCCAGCAGCGTTTCAGGGGGCCACGAGCAGTACTTC. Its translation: CASSVSGGHEQYF.

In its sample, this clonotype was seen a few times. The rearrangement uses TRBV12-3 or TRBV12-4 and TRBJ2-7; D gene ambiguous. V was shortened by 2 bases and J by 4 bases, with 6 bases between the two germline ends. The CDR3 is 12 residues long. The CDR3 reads CASSLIIYEQYF. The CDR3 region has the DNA TGTGCCAGCAGTTTAATTATTTACGAGCAGTACTTC.

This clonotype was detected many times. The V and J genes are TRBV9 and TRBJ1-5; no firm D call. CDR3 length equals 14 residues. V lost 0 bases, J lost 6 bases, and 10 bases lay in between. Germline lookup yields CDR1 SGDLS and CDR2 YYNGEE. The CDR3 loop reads CASSVEGKSQPQHF. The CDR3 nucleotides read TGTGCCAGCAGCGTAGAAGGGAAGAGTCAGCCCCAGCATTTT.

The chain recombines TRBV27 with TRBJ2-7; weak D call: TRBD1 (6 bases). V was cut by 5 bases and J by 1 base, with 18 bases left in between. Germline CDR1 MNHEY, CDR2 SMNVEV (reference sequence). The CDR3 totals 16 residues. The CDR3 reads CASSRVPRDTSYEQYF. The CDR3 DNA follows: TGTGCCAGCAGTCGCGTGCCCCGGGACACTTCCTACGAGCAGTACTTC.

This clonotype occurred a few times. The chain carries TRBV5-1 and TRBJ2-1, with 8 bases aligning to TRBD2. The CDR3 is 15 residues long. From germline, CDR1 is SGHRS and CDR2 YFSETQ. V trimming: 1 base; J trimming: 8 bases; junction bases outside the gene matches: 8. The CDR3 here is CASSLMEREPDEQFF. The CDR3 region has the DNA TGCGCCAGCAGCTTGATGGAGCGGGAGCCAGATGAGCAGTTCTTC. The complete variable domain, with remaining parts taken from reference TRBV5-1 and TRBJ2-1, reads KAGVTQTPRYLIKTRGQQVTLSCSPISGHRSVSWYQQTPGQGLQFLFEYFSETQRNKGNFPGRFSGRQFSNSRSEMNVSTLELGDSALYLCASSLMEREPDEQFFGPGTRLTVL.

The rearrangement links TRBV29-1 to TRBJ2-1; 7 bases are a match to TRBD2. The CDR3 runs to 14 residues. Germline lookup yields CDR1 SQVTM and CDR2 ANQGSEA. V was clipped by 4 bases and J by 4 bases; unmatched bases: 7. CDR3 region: CSVVLGLRYNEQFF. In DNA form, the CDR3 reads TGCAGCGTTGTATTGGGACTAAGGTACAATGAGCAGTTCTTC.

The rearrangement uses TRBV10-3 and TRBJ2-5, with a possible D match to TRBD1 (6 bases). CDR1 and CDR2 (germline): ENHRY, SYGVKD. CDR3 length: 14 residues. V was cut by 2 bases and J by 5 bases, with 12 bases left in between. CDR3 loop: CAISEAGAGETQYF. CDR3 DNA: TGTGCCATCAGTGAGGCAGGGGCAGGGGAGACCCAGTACTTC.